This T cell receptor (beta chain) was sequenced in a study of CD8+ T cells in alopecia areata. This CDR3 is built from 15 residues. Germline V lookup: CDR1 MGHDK, CDR2 SYGVNS. V shed 4 bases and J 3 bases; nucleotides not matched to a gene: 2. This clone was seen more than once but under ten times. Sample treatment: oral pan-JAK inhibitor, 5-10 mg twice daily. RNA extraction was followed by reverse transcription into cDNA, which acted as the sequencing template. Some clones are missing from TCRdb's copy, which holds only in-frame ones; the method was immunoSEQ multiplex PCR. The repertoire has a few hundred thousand clones, 35% to 45% of them found once; the top ten carry 0.48%.

This receptor was identified in a human donor with alopecia areata. Sequencing was performed on CD4+ T cells sorted from blood, taken between weeks 30 and 35, from a patient treated with tofacitinib. The chain links TRBV25-1 to TRBJ2-2; the match to TRBD1 covers 10 bases. In DNA, the CDR3 is TGTGCCAGCAGTGGCGGGACAGGGGACACCGGGGAGCTGTTTTTT. It encodes CASSGGTGDTGELFF.